This T cell receptor (beta chain) was recorded in a study of cytomegalovirus exposure and HLA in healthy donors. Study results and limitations: In a later analysis, first-cohort TCR clusters were found to tend to co-occur in the 100 to 150 validation repertoires.

Clones were sequenced by immunoSEQ multiplex PCR, and TCRdb holds only the in-frame ones, with some missing. The repertoire holds over 250,000 clones, with around 90% as singletons. This clone was picked up a small number of times. Antigen unknown. Germline CDR1 and CDR2: MNHEY and SMNVEV (reference sequence). The CDR3 spans 14 residues. V lost 4 bases, J lost 0 bases, and 7 bases lay in between. Sequences were obtained from PBMCs. The sequence was collected from a woman under 40 in good health and CMV-seropositive. V gene TRBV27 combines with J gene TRBJ1-5; D is unresolved. DNA for the CDR3: TGTGCCAGCAGTTGGGGATATAGCAATCAGCCCCAGCATTTT. This codes for CASSWGYSNQPQHF.